Listed here are 30 T cell receptor beta chains from one sample, sequenced in a study of molecular identifiers for immune sequencing clone quantification. TCRdb analysed the PCR reads with MiXCR anew, one entry per CDR3 protein. The table includes about 320,000 distinct CDR3 sequences, roughly a quarter detected once. Source material: naive CD8+ T cells from blood, with Jurkat cell RNA spiked in. Subset here: FACS-sorted CD8+CD4-CCR7+CD45RA+ naive T cells. The source of these receptors is a human donor in good health. Some libraries in this study had Jurkat cell RNA spiked in.

Regarding this clonotype: Its ends do not fully match the called genes, so a read error is possible. The V call is TRBV6-2 or TRBV6-3, the J call TRBJ2-5; D is undetermined. The V gene's germline CDR1 is MNHEY and CDR2 SVGEGT. The CDR3 sequence is 17 residues long. The chain's CDR3 is CTSSETPLSWIQETQYF. The CDR3 DNA reads TGTACCAGCAGTGAAACTCCCTTGAGCTGGATCCAAGAGACCCAGTACTTC.

The CDR3 coding sequence is TGCAGTGCTAGAGTGGAGGGAACCGCAACAGATACGCAGTATTTT. Translation: CSARVEGTATDTQYF. The chain couples TRBV20-1 to TRBJ2-3; D might be TRBD2 (6 bases). V dropped 1 base and J dropped 3 bases, with 14 bases sitting between them. The CDR3 extends over 15 amino acids. Looked up from germline, CDR1 is DFQATT and CDR2 is SNEGSKA (reference sequence).

The chain combines TRBV12-3 or TRBV12-4 with TRBJ2-7; 7 nucleotides agree with TRBD1. With 7 bases clipped from V and 3 bases from J, the junction kept 9 bases outside the gene matches. The CDR3 runs to 14 residues. The CDR3 loop is CASTLTGTDYEQYF. CDR3 in DNA: TGTGCCAGCACCTTGACAGGGACCGACTACGAGCAGTACTTC.

This clonotype was detected a few times. The chain links TRBV10-3 to TRBJ1-5; D unclear. From germline, CDR1 is ENHRY and CDR2 SYGVKD. CDR3 length: 14 residues. Trimming removed 2 bases at V and 3 bases at J, with 8 bases between. The CDR3 bases are TGTGCCATCAGTGAGAATGACCTCAATCAGCCCCAGCATTTT. Translating gives CAISENDLNQPQHF.

This clonotype was observed a handful of times. The rearrangement joins TRBV29-1 to TRBJ1-1; D call uncertain. The CDR3 extends over 11 amino acids. Trimming shortened V by 6 bases and J by 1 base, and 6 bases separated the two germline ends. CDR1 and CDR2 (germline): SQVTM, ANQGSEA. The CDR3 spells CSVLQNTEAFF. Written as DNA, the CDR3 is TGCAGCGTCTTACAGAACACTGAAGCTTTCTTT. The complete variable domain, with remaining parts taken from reference TRBV29-1 and TRBJ1-1, reads SAVISQKPSRDICQRGTSLTIQCQVDSQVTMMFWYRQQPGQSLTLIATANQGSEATYESGFVIDKFPISRPNLTFSTLTVSNMSPEDSSIYLCSVLQNTEAFFGQGTRLTVV.

This clonotype has only a few counts. The chain links TRBV10-3 to TRBJ2-7; D may be TRBD1 (6 bases). The CDR3 has 14 residues. Germline V gene lookup returns CDR1 ENHRY and CDR2 SYGVKD. V was shortened by 3 bases and J by 3 bases, with 12 bases between the two germline ends. The CDR3 loop is CAISDPQGNYEQYF. CDR3 nucleotide sequence: TGTGCCATCAGTGACCCCCAGGGGAACTACGAGCAGTACTTC.

This clonotype is a singleton in its sample. This may come from a read error, since a much larger clone is one base off. V and J are TRBV30 and TRBJ2-3, with D hard to call. CDR3 size: 11 residues. Germline CDR1 reads GTSNPN; CDR2 reads SVGIG (reference sequence). CDR3 loop: CAWSNPDAQYF. The DNA of the CDR3 is TGTGCCTGGAGTAATCCAGATGCGCAGTATTTT.

This clonotype was seen just once. This may arise from a read error, as a much more abundant clone is one base away. The rearrangement uses TRBV20-1 and TRBJ2-1; a weak D match, TRBD2 (6 bases). Germline V gives CDR1 DFQATT, CDR2 SNEGSKA (reference sequence). The CDR3 is made up of 12 amino acids. CDR3 amino acids: CAGTSSYNEQFF. The CDR3 DNA follows: TGCGCCGGGACTTCCTCCTACAATGAGCAGTTCTTC.

The chain is built from TRBV20-1 and TRBJ2-7; 11 bases match TRBD2. V gave up 1 base and J gave up 4 bases; unmatched junction bases: 3. Germline assignment: CDR1 DFQATT and CDR2 SNEGSKA (reference sequence). CDR3 length: 14 residues. CDR3 nucleotides: TGCAGTGCTAGAGTACTAGCGGGAGAATACGAGCAGTACTTC. Its protein product is CSARVLAGEYEQYF.

This chain joins TRBV6-1 and TRBJ1-2; D gene ambiguous. Per germline, CDR1 MNHNS and CDR2 SASEGT. The ends were cut back, 5 bases at V and 0 bases at J, with 19 bases in the middle. The CDR3 extends over 17 amino acids. As DNA, the CDR3 is TGTGCCAGCAGTACCGGGGTCCCAACGTCCTCTAACTATGGCTACACCTTC. Translating it yields CASSTGVPTSSNYGYTF.

CDR3 coding DNA: TGTGCTAGTGGTTTGGCACTAGCGGGGGGGCTTGTAGATACGCAGCATTTT. Translated: CASGLALAGGLVDTQHF. This chain joins TRBV12-5 and TRBJ2-3; weak D call: TRBD1 (6 bases). With the DNA end fitting TRBJ1-5 better, the J assignment may be wrong. The CDR3 contains 17 residues. Germline-derived CDR1 and CDR2 are LGHNT and FRNRAP.

This clonotype was counted between two and nine times. The CDR3 protein is CASSYSGLGTDEQFF. For the CDR3, the DNA is TGTGCCAGCAGTTACTCAGGGCTAGGGACGGATGAGCAGTTCTTC. The chain recombines TRBV6-2 or TRBV6-3 with TRBJ2-1; D may match TRBD1 or TRBD2 (5 bases each). The CDR3 length is 15 residues. V dropped 0 bases and J dropped 8 bases, with 14 bases sitting between them. Germline loops: CDR1 MNHEY, CDR2 SVGEGT.

The chain couples TRBV4-1 to TRBJ1-4; D ambiguous. The CDR3 is made up of 15 amino acids. V was cut by 3 bases and J by 5 bases, with 13 bases left in between. Germline loops: CDR1 MGHRA, CDR2 YSYEKL. CDR3 sequence reads: CASSHETYSNEKLFF. The CDR3, as DNA: TGCGCCAGCAGCCATGAGACATATAGCAATGAAAAACTGTTTTTT.

Only a few counts were recorded for this clonotype. The V and J genes are TRBV2 and TRBJ2-5; no clear D gene. V lost 1 base to trimming and J lost 0 bases, with 6 bases between them. Germline V gene lookup returns CDR1 SNHLY and CDR2 FYNNEI. CDR3 length: 14 residues. CDR3 DNA: TGTGCCAGCAGTGAAGAAGCGAACCAAGAGACCCAGTACTTC. This translates into CASSEEANQETQYF.

This clonotype showed up many times. The CDR3 protein is CAIWANVLTF. For the CDR3, the DNA is TGTGCCATATGGGCCAACGTCCTGACTTTC. The chain employs TRBV7-9 and TRBJ2-6; D gene unclear. The CDR3 has 10 residues. The germline CDR1 and CDR2 sequences are SEHNR and FQNEAQ (reference sequence). The ends were cut back, 10 bases at V and 5 bases at J, with 3 bases in the middle.

This clonotype was picked up many times. CDR3: CASSLGTSGEQFF. For the CDR3, the DNA is TGTGCCAGCAGCTTAGGGACTAGCGGAGAGCAGTTCTTC. V is TRBV7-2 and J is TRBJ2-1, with 10 positions matching TRBD2. Germline V gene sequence: CDR1 SGHTA, CDR2 FQGNSA. The CDR3 is made up of 13 amino acids. V shed 1 base and J 10 bases; nucleotides not matched to a gene: 1.

This clonotype was found many times. This sequence joins TRBV6-6 and TRBJ1-5; D gene unclear. The germline V gene has CDR1 MNHNY and CDR2 SVGAGI (reference sequence). This CDR3 comprises 14 residues. V was shortened by 0 bases and J by 5 bases, with 8 bases between the two germline ends. The CDR3 bases are TGTGCCAGCAGTTACTCGAGCGGGGATCAGCCCCAGCATTTT. It specifies CASSYSSGDQPQHF.

This clonotype was seen more than once but under ten times. V gene TRBV20-1 combines with J gene TRBJ1-2; no clear D. CDR1 and CDR2 (germline): DFQATT, SNEGSKA (reference sequence). Trimming stripped 6 bases from V and 4 bases from J, with 15 bases between. The CDR3 runs to 13 residues. In nucleotides, the CDR3 is TGCAGTGCGCTCCACATGGGAGTCTATGGCTACACCTTC. Amino acid sequence: CSALHMGVYGYTF.

The rearrangement joins TRBV7-2 to TRBJ2-1, with TRBD1 matching over 7 bases. Trimming removed 5 bases from V and 2 bases from J; junction bases left unmatched: 6. This CDR3 region has 15 residues. Germline assignment: CDR1 SGHTA and CDR2 FQGNSA. The CDR3 reads CASSPRDSPYNEQFF. As DNA, the CDR3 is TGTGCCAGCAGCCCCCGGGACAGCCCCTACAATGAGCAGTTCTTC.

This clonotype came up many times. This chain joins TRBV27 and TRBJ1-5; 7 bases match TRBD1. From germline, CDR1 is MNHEY and CDR2 SMNVEV (reference sequence). The CDR3 extends over 14 amino acids. J lost 6 bases, V lost 2 bases, and 4 bases had no gene match. CDR3 coding DNA: TGTGCCAGCAGTTTAAGAGGGGGCGGTCAGCCCCAGCATTTT. Its translation is CASSLRGGGQPQHF.

The V gene is TRBV12-3 or TRBV12-4, the J gene TRBJ2-2; TRBD2 matches 8 bases. The CDR3 has 15 residues. The ends lost 5 bases at V and 7 bases at J; junction bases unmatched: 9. The chain's CDR3 is CASSASGRPFGELFF. In nucleotides, the CDR3 is TGTGCCAGCAGTGCCAGCGGGAGACCCTTCGGGGAGCTGTTTTTT.

A remark on this clonotype: A read error is possible here, since a much larger clone lies one base away. The chain recombines TRBV7-6 with TRBJ1-4; D not certain. This CDR3 comprises 14 residues. The germline CDR1 and CDR2 sequences are SGHVS and FNYEAQ. The CDR3 sequence: CVSSLTGDNEKLFF. In DNA form, the CDR3 reads TGTGTCAGCAGCCTAACCGGGGATAATGAAAAACTGTTTTTT.

This clonotype was observed a few times. This sequence joins TRBV20-1 and TRBJ2-1, with D possibly TRBD1 on 5 matching bases. Germline V gives CDR1 DFQATT, CDR2 SNEGSKA (reference sequence). This CDR3 region has 15 residues. V lost 0 bases and J lost 0, with 9 bases in between. CDR3 sequence: CSARDKGNSYNEQFF. CDR3 coding DNA: TGCAGTGCTAGAGACAAGGGGAACTCCTACAATGAGCAGTTCTTC.

To note about this clonotype: The CDR3 end shows no conserved phenylalanine or tryptophan, and so a read error is likely. The chain recombines TRBV3-1 with TRBJ2-7, with 11 bases lining up with TRBD1. The CDR3 runs to 14 residues. J gave up 5 bases and V 1 base, and 1 base lay outside the gene matches. The V gene's germline CDR1 is LGHDT and CDR2 YNNKEL (reference sequence). CDR3 protein: CASSQGTGGDEQYS. The CDR3 DNA reads TGTGCCAGCAGCCAAGGGACAGGGGGCGACGAGCAGTACTCC.

This rearrangement joins TRBV28 to TRBJ2-3; TRBD1 aligns across 9 bases. After removal of 3 bases from V and 6 bases from J, the junction contained 13 bases not matched to a gene. The CDR3 extends over 17 amino acids. CDR1 is MDHEN and CDR2 is SYDVKM in the germline V gene. CDR3 loop: CASSFLSGTGTLDTQYF. CDR3 DNA sequence: TGTGCCAGCAGTTTTTTAAGCGGGACAGGGACGCTGGATACGCAGTATTTT.

This clonotype has only a few counts. The chain links TRBV4-1 to TRBJ1-4, with D tentatively TRBD1 (5 bases). CDR3 length: 18 amino acids. V shed 1 base and J shed 3 bases, with 18 bases lying between them. The V gene's germline CDR1 is MGHRA and CDR2 YSYEKL. CDR3 coding DNA: TGCGCCAGCAGCCAAGGCCCAGGGCGGGCCGGAGCTAATGAAAAACTGTTTTTT. Protein: CASSQGPGRAGANEKLFF.

Concerning this clonotype: This may arise from a read error, as a much more abundant clone is one base away. The CDR3 loop is CASSLGLAVAYTQYF. The CDR3 coding sequence is TGTGCCAGCAGCTTAGGACTAGCGGTGGCATATACGCAGTATTTT. V gene TRBV7-9 combines with J gene TRBJ2-3; 9 bases agree with TRBD2. Trimming at V came to 1 base and at J to 7 bases, leaving 6 bases not matched to a gene. The CDR3 totals 15 residues. Germline CDR1 and CDR2: SEHNR and FQNEAQ (reference sequence). Based on the CDR3 plus reference TRBV7-9 and TRBJ2-3, the full variable domain is DTGVSQNPRHKITKRGQNVTFRCDPISEHNRLYWYRQTLGQGPEFLTYFQNEAQLEKSRLLSDRFSAERPKGSFSTLEIQRTEQGDSAMYLCASSLGLAVAYTQYFGPGTRLTVL.

With regard to this clonotype: A much bigger clone sits one base away, suggesting this may be a read error. Given the absence of the conserved phenylalanine or tryptophan at the CDR3 end, a read error is likely. The V call is TRBV7-2, the J call TRBJ2-1, with 7 bases fitting TRBD1. After removal of 5 bases from V and 3 bases from J, the junction contained 7 bases not matched to a gene. This CDR3 comprises 15 residues. In germline, CDR1 is SGHTA, CDR2 FQGNSA. Here the CDR3 DNA reads TGTGCCAGCAGCGTAGGGGGCAGTATCTACAATGAGCAGTTCATC. The encoded protein is CASSVGGSIYNEQFI.

This clonotype turned up a few times. The chain has TRBV30 and TRBJ2-3; a possible D gene is TRBD1 (6 bases). The CDR3 runs to 15 residues. Deletions cut 0 bases from V and 0 bases from J, with 10 bases between. Germline values: CDR1 GTSNPN, CDR2 SVGIG (reference sequence). The CDR3 DNA is TGTGCCTGGAGTGTGGGGGCCCAAAGCACAGATACGCAGTATTTT. It specifies CAWSVGAQSTDTQYF.

This clonotype came up many times. This sequence joins TRBV5-8 and TRBJ2-5; possibly TRBD2 for D (6 bases). The V and J ends lost 1 base and 1 base respectively, with 17 bases between them. The CDR3 is made up of 17 amino acids. Germline assignment: CDR1 SGHTS and CDR2 YDEGEE. CDR3 loop: CASSLLVGSGVQETQYF. CDR3 nucleotides: TGTGCCAGCAGCTTGCTCGTTGGTAGCGGAGTCCAAGAGACCCAGTACTTC. Full variable domain (missing parts from reference TRBV5-8 and TRBJ2-5): EAGVTQSPTHLIKTRGQQATLRCSPISGHTSVYWYQQALGLGLQFLLWYDEGEERNRGNFPPRFSGRQFPNYSSELNVNALELEDSALYLCASSLLVGSGVQETQYFGPGTRLLVL.